The 27 T cell receptor beta chains below were found in one sample sequenced in a study of blood T cell repertoires in COVID-19. The assay was immunoSEQ multiplex PCR, and TCRdb's table has in-frame clones only and misses some. The sample lists 130,000 or so clones, 84% occurring once. Material for sequencing was peripheral blood. The source of these receptors is a man aged 55 to 69 with acute or convalescent COVID-19.

CDR3 protein: CASTQGLAANNEQFF. For the CDR3, the DNA is TGTGCCAGCACCCAGGGACTAGCGGCGAACAATGAGCAGTTCTTC. The chain couples TRBV5-4 to TRBJ2-1; 11 positions agree with TRBD2. J lost 5 bases, V lost 6 bases, and 7 bases had no gene match. CDR3 length: 15 residues. The germline V gene has CDR1 SGHNT and CDR2 YYREEE (reference sequence).

The V call is TRBV5-1, the J call TRBJ1-1; D uncertain. The V gene's germline CDR1 is SGHRS and CDR2 YFSETQ. The CDR3 runs 13 residues. V gave up 2 bases and J gave up 4 bases, with 9 bases separating them. CDR3 nucleotides: TGCGCCAGCAGCTTTCCGGGGAGCACTGAAGCTTTCTTT. Translation gives CASSFPGSTEAFF.

The rearrangement joins TRBV19 to TRBJ1-2, with D possibly TRBD1 on 5 matching bases. The germline V gene has CDR1 LNHDA and CDR2 SQIVND (reference sequence). V was trimmed by 10 bases and J by 2 bases, leaving 11 bases between them. This CDR3 has 12 amino acids. The CDR3 loop is CANQGSNYGYTF. CDR3 sequence (DNA): TGTGCCAACCAGGGCAGCAACTATGGCTACACCTTC.

The V call is TRBV19, the J call TRBJ1-2; TRBD1 agrees at 7 bases. The CDR3 has 15 residues. Looked up from germline, CDR1 is LNHDA and CDR2 is SQIVND (reference sequence). J lost 5 bases, V lost 7 bases, and 13 bases had no gene match. The CDR3 DNA reads TGTGCCAGTACCACCGGGACAGCCGGGTGGTATGGCTACACCTTC. It specifies CASTTGTAGWYGYTF.

The chain employs TRBV5-6 and TRBJ2-1, with 9 positions matching TRBD2. The CDR3 consists of 15 residues. With V trimmed by 3 bases and J by 6 bases, 7 bases remained unmatched. Germline CDR1 SGHDT, CDR2 YYEEEE. CDR3 DNA sequence: TGTGCCAGCAGCTCTTTAGCGGGAGTGAGCAATGAGCAGTTCTTC. Amino acids: CASSSLAGVSNEQFF.

This chain links TRBV3-1 (or the pseudogene TRBV3-2) with TRBJ1-6; D possibly corresponds to TRBD1 (5 bases). Germline V gene lookup returns CDR1 LGHDT and CDR2 YNNKEL (reference sequence). This CDR3 comprises 12 residues. V was trimmed by 8 bases and J by 3 bases, leaving 5 bases between them. The CDR3 bases are TGTGCCAGCGACAGCTATAATTCACCCCTCCACTTT. It encodes CASDSYNSPLHF.

For the CDR3, the DNA is TGTGCCAGCAGCTCTCATACAGGGATGCGAGGCACGTCTGAAAAACTGTTTTTT. Amino acids: CASSSHTGMRGTSEKLFF. The genes are TRBV7-2 and TRBJ1-4, with D maybe TRBD1 (6 bases). Trimming left V 4 bases short and J 7 bases short, with 25 bases between. Germline V gene sequence: CDR1 SGHTA, CDR2 FQGNSA. This CDR3 comprises 18 residues.

The chain recombines TRBV15 with TRBJ1-4, with 11 bases fitting TRBD1. Losses at the gene ends were 5 bases for V and 7 bases for J; bases not matched to a gene: 9. Germline values: CDR1 LNHNV, CDR2 YYDKDF (reference sequence). The CDR3 length is 16 residues. The CDR3 sequence is CATSPGQDRGREKLFF. The CDR3 region has the DNA TGTGCCACCAGCCCCGGCCAGGACAGGGGGCGTGAAAAACTGTTTTTT.

This clone was seen once. The chain employs TRBV10-2 and TRBJ2-1, with D tentatively TRBD1 (6 bases). The CDR3 has 15 residues. V lost 2 bases, J lost 0 bases, and 8 bases lay in between. Germline V CDR1 and CDR2: WSHSY, SAAADI. CDR3 residues: CASSEQGGSYNEQFF. DNA for the CDR3: TGCGCCAGCAGTGAGCAAGGGGGCTCCTACAATGAGCAGTTCTTC.

The CDR3 loop reads CASSVRPQTGGPQETQYF. The CDR3 coding sequence is TGCGCCAGCAGCGTGCGCCCACAAACAGGGGGCCCACAAGAGACCCAGTACTTC. The chain employs TRBV5-1 and TRBJ2-5, with TRBD1 matching 9 bases. After removal of 4 bases from V and 2 bases from J, the junction contained 15 bases not matched to a gene. The CDR3 sequence is 18 residues long. Germline V gene data show CDR1 as SGHRS and CDR2 as YFSETQ. Full variable domain (missing parts from reference TRBV5-1 and TRBJ2-5): KAGVTQTPRYLIKTRGQQVTLSCSPISGHRSVSWYQQTPGQGLQFLFEYFSETQRNKGNFPGRFSGRQFSNSRSEMNVSTLELGDSALYLCASSVRPQTGGPQETQYFGPGTRLLVL.

The V call is TRBV27, the J call TRBJ2-3; 8 bases agree with TRBD2. Trimming removed 5 bases from V and 1 base from J; junction bases left unmatched: 11. From germline, CDR1 is MNHEY and CDR2 SMNVEV (reference sequence). The CDR3 runs to 17 residues. The CDR3 is CASSLRTSIRGTDTQYF. In DNA form, the CDR3 reads TGTGCCAGCAGTCTACGGACTAGCATAAGGGGCACAGATACGCAGTATTTT.

This chain joins TRBV5-6 and TRBJ1-1; D remains unclear. The ends were cut back, 1 base at V and 4 bases at J, with 17 bases in the middle. The CDR3 is 16 amino acids. Germline V gives CDR1 SGHDT, CDR2 YYEEEE. The CDR3 loop reads CASSLKRNAVSTEAFF. The CDR3 nucleotides are TGTGCCAGCAGCTTGAAGCGGAACGCCGTGAGCACTGAAGCTTTCTTT.

This chain joins TRBV6-5 and TRBJ2-3; no clear D gene. Germline V CDR1 and CDR2: MNHEY, SVGAGI. The CDR3 has 14 residues. The V end was cut by 6 bases, the J end by 5 bases, with 15 bases between. CDR3 in DNA: TGTGCCAGCAGGAGAGGTGGAAACGAAGATACGCAGTATTTT. This encodes CASRRGGNEDTQYF.

This clone was recorded a few times. The chain couples TRBV27 to TRBJ1-2; 7 nucleotides line up with TRBD1. Germline V gene lookup returns CDR1 MNHEY and CDR2 SMNVEV (reference sequence). CDR3 length equals 15 residues. V gave up 7 bases and J gave up 4 bases; unmatched junction bases: 12. CDR3: CASTRLGGYSYGYTF. The CDR3 nucleotides read TGTGCCAGCACCCGATTAGGGGGCTATAGCTATGGCTACACCTTC.

The chain carries TRBV30 and TRBJ1-2; D is ambiguous. V gave up 5 bases and J gave up 6 bases, with 22 bases separating them. The CDR3 extends over 15 amino acids. The V gene's germline CDR1 is GTSNPN and CDR2 SVGIG (reference sequence). In nucleotides, the CDR3 is TGTGCCTGGTACCTGGACCGGCGGGAGTCGAATGGCTACACCTTC. Translation gives CAWYLDRRESNGYTF.

In DNA, the CDR3 is TGCGCCATCAGACCATCGGGAGCAGATACGCAGTATTTT. Protein product: CAIRPSGADTQYF. The chain joins TRBV10-1 to TRBJ2-3, with D possibly TRBD2 on 6 matching bases. Germline-derived CDR1 and CDR2 are WNHNN and SYGVQD (reference sequence). V was trimmed by 10 bases and J by 4 bases, leaving 15 bases between them. This CDR3 is 13 amino acids long.

The genes are TRBV27 and TRBJ2-5, with D possibly matching TRBD2 (5 bases). The length of the CDR3 is 15 residues. Germline values: CDR1 MNHEY, CDR2 SMNVEV (reference sequence). V lost 6 bases, J lost 5 bases, and 19 bases lay in between. The CDR3 loop reads CASRDRGDPPETQYF. The CDR3 bases are TGTGCCAGCAGAGATCGGGGTGACCCTCCGGAGACCCAGTACTTC.

The CDR3 nucleotides are TGTGCCACCAGTGACCTGACCGGGGGTAGCACAGATACGCAGTATTTT. Translating gives CATSDLTGGSTDTQYF. J is TRBJ2-3 and V is TRBV24-1; a weak D match, TRBD2 (6 bases). Looked up from germline, CDR1 is KGHDR and CDR2 is SFDVKD. V shed 4 bases and J shed 0 bases, with 13 bases lying between them. The CDR3 totals 16 residues.

The chain couples TRBV5-5 to TRBJ1-2; 12 bases are shared with TRBD1. V shed 5 bases, J shed 7 bases, and the junction held 6 bases outside the gene matches. From germline, CDR1 is SGHKS and CDR2 YYEKEE (reference sequence). The CDR3 covers 14 residues. The DNA for the CDR3 is TGTGCCAGCAGGGTGGGACAGGGGGCTTCTGGCTACACCTTC. It encodes CASRVGQGASGYTF.

The chain recombines TRBV7-9 with TRBJ1-1; the match to TRBD1 covers 8 bases. Per germline, CDR1 SEHNR and CDR2 FQNEAQ (reference sequence). The CDR3 totals 15 residues. The V gene end was trimmed by 5 bases and the J gene end by 7 bases; junction bases not matched to a gene: 12. CDR3 nucleotides: TGTGCCAGCAGCAGACCCTGGACAGGGAAGGATGAAGCTTTCTTT. It yields the protein CASSRPWTGKDEAFF. Looking up the rest from reference TRBV7-9 and TRBJ1-1 gives the full variable domain: DTGVSQNPRHKITKRGQNVTFRCDPISEHNRLYWYRQTLGQGPEFLTYFQNEAQLEKSRLLSDRFSAERPKGSFSTLEIQRTEQGDSAMYLCASSRPWTGKDEAFFGQGTRLTVV.

In its sample, this clone was seen once. V usage is TRBV5-4 and J usage is TRBJ1-4; 7 positions agree with TRBD1. The CDR3 runs to 14 residues. Germline V CDR1 and CDR2: SGHNT, YYREEE (reference sequence). Germline trimming cut 7 bases from V and 4 bases from J; bases unmatched to any gene: 7. In nucleotides, the CDR3 is TGTGCCAGCGCACAGGGACAGCGTAATGAAAAACTGTTTTTT. Translated: CASAQGQRNEKLFF.

This rearrangement joins TRBV6-2 or TRBV6-3 to TRBJ1-5; D might be TRBD1 (6 bases). Per germline, CDR1 MNHEY and CDR2 SVGEGT. The CDR3 totals 16 residues. Trimming removed 0 bases from V and 6 bases from J, with 15 bases in between. The CDR3 DNA is TGTGCCAGCAGTTACTCGATGGCGGGGGCCAGTCAGCCCCAGCATTTT. Protein: CASSYSMAGASQPQHF.

The chain combines TRBV29-1 with TRBJ1-1; the D gene is possibly TRBD1 (5 bases). The CDR3 contains 13 residues. Germline V CDR1 and CDR2: SQVTM, ANQGSEA. The germline V and J ends were trimmed by 4 bases and 4 bases, with 13 bases remaining between them. The CDR3 DNA reads TGCAGCGTTGGATTTGGGGGGGGCACTGAAGCTTTCTTT. Translating gives CSVGFGGGTEAFF.

This rearrangement joins TRBV5-1 to TRBJ1-4, with a possible D match to TRBD1 (6 bases). The V and J ends lost 4 bases and 0 bases respectively, with 10 bases between them. The germline V gene has CDR1 SGHRS and CDR2 YFSETQ. This CDR3 has 15 residues. The CDR3 DNA reads as TGCGCCAGCAGCCGGACAGCTGCAACTAATGAAAAACTGTTTTTT. This translates into CASSRTAATNEKLFF.

This clone was seen only a few times. V usage is TRBV9 and J usage is TRBJ2-7; tentative D call: TRBD2 (6 bases). The CDR3 runs 14 residues. The V gene lost 0 bases and the J gene lost 6 bases, with 13 bases spanning the gap. From germline, CDR1 is SGDLS and CDR2 YYNGEE. CDR3 amino acids: CASSVGLAQSEQYF. CDR3 coding DNA: TGTGCCAGCAGCGTAGGGCTAGCGCAGAGCGAGCAGTACTTC.

The gene calls are TRBV11-2 and TRBJ2-5, with a possible D match to TRBD2 (7 bases). Trimming took 6 bases from V and 5 from J, leaving 13 bases between them. The germline CDR1 and CDR2 sequences are SGHAT and FQNNGV. The CDR3 has 13 amino acids. CDR3 sequence: CASRIGGAETQYF. CDR3 DNA: TGTGCCAGCAGGATAGGGGGGGCCGAGACCCAGTACTTC.

The rearrangement joins TRBV11-3 to TRBJ2-3, with D unclear. The CDR3 contains 17 residues. CDR1 and CDR2 from the germline V gene are SGHNT and YENEEA. The V and J ends lost 1 base and 4 bases respectively, with 18 bases between them. DNA of the CDR3: TGTGCCAGCAGCTTAGGACGGAGATTTTCAAATTCAGATACGCAGTATTTT. Protein sequence: CASSLGRRFSNSDTQYF.